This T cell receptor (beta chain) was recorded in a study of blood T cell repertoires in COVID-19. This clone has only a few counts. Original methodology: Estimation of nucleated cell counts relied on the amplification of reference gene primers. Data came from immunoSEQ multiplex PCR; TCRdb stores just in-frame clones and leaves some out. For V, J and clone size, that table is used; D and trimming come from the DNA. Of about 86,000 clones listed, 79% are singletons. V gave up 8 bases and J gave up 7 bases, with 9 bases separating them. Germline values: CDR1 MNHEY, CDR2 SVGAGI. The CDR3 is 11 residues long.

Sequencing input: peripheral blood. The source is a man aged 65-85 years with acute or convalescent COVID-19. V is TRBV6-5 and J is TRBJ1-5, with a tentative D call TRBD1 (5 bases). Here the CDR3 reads CASGGRQPQHF. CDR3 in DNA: TGTGCCAGCGGGGGGAGACAGCCCCAGCATTTT.